One sample yielded the 17 T cell receptor beta chains listed below, sequenced in a study of identical twins. MiXCR, applied by TCRdb to the 5' RACE reads, yields one record per CDR3 protein. The sample contains 260,000 or so distinct CDR3 sequences, 6% to 8.5% of which appear only once. The sample was also reused in another study, on yellow fever vaccine responses in identical twins.

The sequencing input was CD8+ T cells sorted from blood. The receptors were gathered from a woman between 18 and 30 years old in good health.

This clonotype occurred many times. This chain connects TRBV12-3 or TRBV12-4 to TRBJ1-1; D call uncertain. Trimming stripped 6 bases from V and 4 bases from J, with 6 bases between. CDR3 length: 11 amino acids. The CDR3 loop reads CASSSATEAFF. Written as DNA, the CDR3 is TGTGCCAGCAGCTCAGCCACTGAAGCTTTCTTT.

The table lists this clonotype with many counts. The rearrangement uses TRBV28 and TRBJ1-2, with 7 bases that match TRBD1. CDR1 MDHEN and CDR2 SYDVKM come from the germline V gene. The V and J ends lost 6 bases and 3 bases, in that order; junction bases with no gene match: 7. This CDR3 has 14 amino acids. CDR3 residues: CASSHPGQYYGYTF. The DNA of the CDR3 is TGTGCCAGCAGCCATCCGGGACAGTACTATGGCTACACCTTC.

A few counts support this clonotype. This chain connects TRBV20-1 to TRBJ2-7, with a possible D match to TRBD2 (6 bases). The germline V gene encodes CDR1 DFQATT and CDR2 SNEGSKA (reference sequence). The CDR3 is 14 residues long. Trimming shortened V by 0 bases and J by 6 bases, and 15 bases separated the two germline ends. CDR3 DNA: TGCAGTGCTAGAGAGGGGTCCGAGCGGGCCGAGCAGTACTTC. Translated: CSAREGSERAEQYF.

This clonotype is categorized as medium-sized. The chain recombines TRBV11-2 with TRBJ1-2; no clear D. Germline assignment: CDR1 SGHAT and CDR2 FQNNGV. This CDR3 has 11 amino acids. Trimming removed 6 bases at V and 7 bases at J, with 9 bases between. CDR3 sequence reads: CASRSWSGYTF. The CDR3 nucleotides are TGTGCCAGCAGAAGTTGGTCTGGCTACACCTTC. Variable domain in full (rest from reference TRBV11-2 and TRBJ1-2): EAGVAQSPRYKIIEKRQSVAFWCNPISGHATLYWYQQILGQGPKLLIQFQNNGVVDDSQLPKDRFSAERLKGVDSTLKIQPAKLEDSAVYLCASRSWSGYTFGSGTRLTVV.

The chain links TRBV20-1 to TRBJ2-5, with 9 bases that match TRBD1. Trimming took 3 bases from V and 4 from J; bases not matched to a gene: 9. The CDR3 has 15 amino acids. The germline gives CDR1 DFQATT, CDR2 SNEGSKA (reference sequence). In DNA form, the CDR3 reads TGCAGTGCTAGCGTGGCCGGGACAGGGATAGAGACCCAGTACTTC. Translation gives CSASVAGTGIETQYF.

This clonotype was recorded many times. This chain links TRBV29-1 with TRBJ2-1; D is unresolved. Per germline, CDR1 SQVTM and CDR2 ANQGSEA. Trimming stripped 7 bases from V and 0 bases from J, with 16 bases between. CDR3 length: 15 residues. The chain's CDR3 is CSAPSPYSSYNEQFF. DNA of the CDR3: TGCAGCGCCCCGAGCCCATACTCCTCCTACAATGAGCAGTTCTTC.

This clonotype was recorded many times. This chain joins TRBV13 and TRBJ2-1, with D perhaps matching TRBD2 (6 bases). Trimming removed 5 bases at V and 0 bases at J, with 11 bases between. CDR1 and CDR2 from the germline V gene are PRHDT and FYEKMQ (reference sequence). The CDR3 consists of 15 residues. CDR3 in DNA: TGTGCCAGCAGCCCCCGACTAGGCTCCTACAATGAGCAGTTCTTC. Amino acids: CASSPRLGSYNEQFF.

This chain connects TRBV23-1 to TRBJ2-7, with TRBD1 identical over 7 bases. TRBV23-1 is placed among ORFs of uncertain function. The CDR3 loop spans 17 amino acids. V trimming: 5 bases; J trimming: 1 base; junction bases outside the gene matches: 14. The DNA of the CDR3 is TGCGCCAGCAGTAGCGGATACCGGGACAGACCATCCTACGAGCAGTACTTC. Protein sequence: CASSSGYRDRPSYEQYF.

This chain uses TRBV25-1 with TRBJ1-1; weak D call: TRBD1 (5 bases). The CDR3 length is 11 residues. CDR1 and CDR2 from the germline V gene are MGHDK and SYGVNS. V lost 9 bases to trimming and J lost 10 bases, with 15 bases between them. In nucleotides, the CDR3 is TGTGCCAGTTTGAAGGCCGGGGGAGCTTTCTTT. Protein: CASLKAGGAFF.

There are a few counts of this clonotype. The chain carries TRBV25-1 and TRBJ2-1; 8 bases are a match to TRBD2. J lost 2 bases, V lost 4 bases, and 7 bases had no gene match. The CDR3 spans 16 residues. In germline, CDR1 is MGHDK, CDR2 SYGVNS. This chain's CDR3 is CASSAHIAGPYNEQFF. CDR3 DNA sequence: TGTGCCAGCAGTGCTCACATAGCGGGGCCCTACAATGAGCAGTTCTTC.

The rearrangement joins TRBV11-1 to TRBJ1-1; 8 bases map to TRBD1. CDR3 length: 18 residues. Looked up from germline, CDR1 is SGHAT and CDR2 is FQDESV (reference sequence). Unmatched junction bases numbered 19, after V lost 2 bases and J lost 8 bases. CDR3 amino acids: CASSLKWGKVTGGYEAFF. The CDR3 region has the DNA TGTGCCAGCAGCTTAAAGTGGGGGAAGGTTACAGGGGGTTACGAAGCTTTCTTT.

This clonotype was seen a few times. CDR3 in amino acids: CASSVGSADRGYTF. The CDR3, as DNA: TGTGCCAGCAGCGTAGGATCGGCGGATCGTGGCTACACCTTC. The rearrangement uses TRBV9 and TRBJ1-2, with D unresolved. Between the trimmed V and J ends, which lost 0 bases and 7 bases, there was a span of 13 bases. CDR1 SGDLS and CDR2 YYNGEE come from the germline V gene. The CDR3 extends over 14 amino acids.

This clonotype was counted many times. This chain links TRBV6-5 with TRBJ1-4, with D possibly being TRBD1 (5 bases). The CDR3 is 15 residues long. The germline CDR1 and CDR2 sequences are MNHEY and SVGAGI. The V and J ends lost 5 bases and 10 bases respectively, with 20 bases between them. CDR3 protein: CASSHALGPGVKLFF. The CDR3 region has the DNA TGTGCCAGCAGTCACGCCTTGGGACCTGGGGTAAAACTGTTTTTT.

The chain employs TRBV29-1 and TRBJ2-3; the D call may be TRBD1 or TRBD2 (5 bases each). V was trimmed by 3 bases and J by 5 bases, leaving 12 bases between them. CDR1 and CDR2 from the germline V gene are SQVTM and ANQGSEA. This CDR3 is 13 amino acids long. CDR3 sequence: CSVDVAGGDTQYF. DNA for the CDR3: TGCAGCGTTGATGTGGCTGGGGGAGATACGCAGTATTTT.

This clonotype has only a few counts. V gene TRBV28 combines with J gene TRBJ2-3; tentatively, D is TRBD1 (5 bases). Germline V gene data show CDR1 as MDHEN and CDR2 as SYDVKM. The length of the CDR3 is 14 residues. The V end lost 5 bases, the J end lost 2 bases, and 11 bases lay between the germline ends. In DNA, the CDR3 is TGTGCCAGCAGTATGGACAACCCCACAGATACGCAGTATTTT. Translated, it gives CASSMDNPTDTQYF.

A few counts support this clonotype. V is TRBV7-6 and J is TRBJ1-3, with D uncertain. The CDR3 length is 16 residues. Germline V gives CDR1 SGHVS, CDR2 FNYEAQ. V was cut by 1 base and J by 0 bases, with 10 bases left in between. The CDR3 spells CASSLDFPSSGNTIYF. The CDR3 bases are TGTGCCAGCAGCTTAGATTTCCCAAGCTCTGGAAACACCATATATTTT.

In this sample, this clonotype turned up many times. The chain has TRBV7-2 and TRBJ2-7, with D tentatively TRBD1 (5 bases). Germline V gene data show CDR1 as SGHTA and CDR2 as FQGNSA. This CDR3 region has 15 residues. Trimming stripped 0 bases from V and 4 bases from J, with 13 bases between. The CDR3 nucleotides are TGTGCCAGCAGCTTAGCGGGGCAGGAAAGATACGAGCAGTACGTC. Translated: CASSLAGQERYEQYV.